This is a list of T cell receptor beta chains from one sample in a study of blood T cell repertoires in COVID-19. The repertoire was sequenced with immunoSEQ multiplex PCR; TCRdb's copy has only in-frame clones and lacks some. The top ten hold about 1% of the sample, which has about 310,000 clones, roughly 90% seen once. The specimen sequenced was peripheral blood. The receptors stem from a woman aged 35 to 49 with COVID-19, enrolled during active disease. CDR3s include the opening cysteine and the closing phenylalanine or tryptophan. The order of the fields is J gene, D gene, clone size, V gene, CDR3 DNA, CDR3 protein. The D gene is left open where the match is weak. The size entry is marked missing in some rows and otherwise reads once, few, many or a size class.

>TRBJ2-5|-|-|TRBV5-6
TGTGCCAGCAGCCGTACACAAGAGACCCAGTACTTC
CASSRTQETQYF
>TRBJ2-5|TRBD1|-|TRBV19
TGTGCCAGTAGTAGCCGGGACAGGGGCCTACAAGAGACCCAGTACTTC
CASSSRDRGLQETQYF
>TRBJ1-2|TRBD1|-|TRBV3-1/TRBV3-2
TGTGCCAGCAGCCTATGGGACAGGGCCTATGGCTACACCTTC
CASSLWDRAYGYTF
>TRBJ2-3|-|-|TRBV5-1
TGCGCCAGCAGCTTGGCCTCTAGCCGAGCAGATACGCAGTATTTT
CASSLASSRADTQYF
>TRBJ1-1|TRBD1|-|TRBV18
TGTGCCAGCTCACCACAACAGGGGGTCCCCATGAACACTGAAGCTTTCTTT
CASSPQQGVPMNTEAFF
>TRBJ1-5|-|once|TRBV6-5
TGTGCCAGCAGTTCGCTTGGCGGCGGCAATCAGCCCCAGCATTTT
CASSSLGGGNQPQHF
>TRBJ2-1|TRBD1|-|TRBV14
TGTGCCAGCATGGGGGCAGGGGGCAGGTACAATGAGCAGTTCTTC
CASMGAGGRYNEQFF
>TRBJ1-3|TRBD1|-|TRBV7-2
TGTGCCAGCAGCCCGACAGGGCTTACCTCTGGAAACACCATATATTTT
CASSPTGLTSGNTIYF
>TRBJ1-3|-|-|TRBV19
TGTGCCAGTACCCCCCAGGTTGGAAACACCATATATTTT
CASTPQVGNTIYF
>TRBJ2-5|-|-|TRBV4-3
TGCGCCAGCAGCCAAGGGCGAGTCGGGGCCCAGTACTTC
CASSQGRVGAQYF
>TRBJ2-2|-|-|TRBV6-2/TRBV6-3
TGTGCCAGCAGTTCCACAGGGCCCGGGGAGCTGTTTTTT
CASSSTGPGELFF
>TRBJ2-3|-|-|TRBV9
TGTGCCAGCAGCGTAGCTGGGGGCCCACCTAGCACAGATACGCAGTATTTT
CASSVAGGPPSTDTQYF
>TRBJ1-5|TRBD1|-|TRBV19
TGTGCCAGTAGTCCTCACAGGGGGTCGGATCAGCCCCAGCATTTT
CASSPHRGSDQPQHF
>TRBJ2-5|TRBD2|-|TRBV20-1
TGCAGTGCTAGTTGGTGGGGGAGGGAAGAGACCCAGTACTTC
CSASWWGREETQYF
>TRBJ1-2|TRBD1|-|TRBV5-1
TGCGCCAGCAGCTTGGAGGGGGCCGGCTATGGCTACACCTTC
CASSLEGAGYGYTF
>TRBJ2-2|-|-|TRBV7-2
TGTGCCAGCAGCCTCGACAGACGGAACACCGGGGAGCTGTTTTTT
CASSLDRRNTGELFF
>TRBJ2-7|TRBD1|-|TRBV4-1
TGCGCCAGCAGCCTAGGACAGGTGAGCTCCTACGAGCAGTACTTC
CASSLGQVSSYEQYF
>TRBJ2-7|TRBD1|-|TRBV11-2
TGTGCCAGCAGCTTAGGCGCAGGGGGCACGAAAGAGCAGTACTTC
CASSLGAGGTKEQYF
>TRBJ2-5|TRBD2|-|TRBV29-1
TGCAGCGTGGGCGGCCCTAGCGGGAGGGCAGGAGAGACCCAGTACTTC
CSVGGPSGRAGETQYF
>TRBJ1-2|-|-|TRBV29-1
TGCAGCGTTGAAAGTCGGAGAGGGTTGGTCTATGGCTACACCTTC
CSVESRRGLVYGYTF
>TRBJ1-2|-|few|TRBV28
TGTGCCAGCAGTTTCCAGGGGCACTATGGCTACACCTTC
CASSFQGHYGYTF
>TRBJ1-1|-|-|TRBV10-2
TGCGCCAGCAGCCGGACAGCTCTGGCCACTGAAGCTTTCTTT
CASSRTALATEAFF
>TRBJ1-1|-|once|TRBV9
TGTGCCAGCAGCGTAGTCCTGGGGGCTAGAACTGAAGCTTTCTTT
CASSVVLGARTEAFF
>TRBJ2-1|TRBD1|-|TRBV30
TGTGCCTGGAGTAGGACAGGGAGGCTCGGTGAGCAGTTCTTC
CAWSRTGRLGEQFF
>TRBJ2-2|TRBD1|-|TRBV27
TGTGCCAGCAGTTTCCCGGACAGGGGGAACACCGGGGAGCTGTTTTTT
CASSFPDRGNTGELFF